Listed below are T cell receptor beta chains from one sample, sequenced in a study of Ad26.COV2.S vaccination and SARS-CoV-2 variants. Profiled with immunoSEQ multiplex PCR; TCRdb holds only in-frame clones, not every one. The table shows hundreds of thousands of clones, with 70% to 90% occurring only once. Sample: peripheral blood, taken in a trial of Ad26.COV2.S vaccine versus placebo. Receptor source: a person aged 18 to 65 who received the Ad26.COV2.S COVID-19 vaccine or a placebo. Both conserved end residues are part of each CDR3.

J	V	CDR3
TRBJ1-3	TRBV10-3	CAIRGTGVSGNTIYF
TRBJ2-1	TRBV9	CASSVAGERNEQFF
TRBJ2-1	TRBV4-2	CASSQDPQGSYNEQFF
TRBJ1-6	TRBV18	CASSPSGPISNSPLHF
TRBJ2-7	TRBV13	CASSSSSGTGLSKQYF
TRBJ1-1	TRBV19	CASSITALRLNTEAFF
TRBJ2-2	TRBV5-1	CASSRDGANTGELFF
TRBJ1-1	TRBV13	CASRTPNTEAFF
TRBJ2-7	TRBV27	CASSKQGGYADEQYF
TRBJ2-2	TRBV5-5	CASSLALDTGELFF
TRBJ2-5	TRBV7-9	CASSSSGAPYGGMGETQYF
TRBJ2-3	TRBV7-9	CASSLSLTDTQYF
TRBJ2-5	TRBV7-3	CASSLTAGMETQYF
TRBJ1-2	TRBV4-2	CASSQDLVEKQKGYTF
TRBJ1-4	TRBV6-1	CASSEVGGFEKLFF
TRBJ2-3	TRBV30	CAWSVLQGTDTQYF
TRBJ1-3	TRBV2	CASSVETGNTIYF
TRBJ1-6	TRBV4-3	CASGHRVADNSPLHF
TRBJ2-7	TRBV2	CASSVFGTGGSEQYF
TRBJ2-3	TRBV4-2	CASSTNIAGSGTQYF
TRBJ2-3	TRBV24-1	CATSDSGASDTQYF
TRBJ2-5	TRBV9	CASSATSGIRKTQYF
TRBJ2-1	TRBV14	CASSQASSGRYNEQFF
TRBJ2-7	TRBV7-8	CASSLVPQGGYEQYF
TRBJ1-2	TRBV6-5	CASRGQNYGYTF
TRBJ1-1	TRBV2	CASMLGTEAFF
TRBJ2-7	TRBV30	CAWKGLDRPYEQYF
TRBJ1-6	TRBV10-3	CAIGEGSSYNSPLHF
TRBJ2-7	TRBV7-2	CASSLVGGDYEQYF
TRBJ1-3	TRBV7-2	CASSRTGPRNTIYF
TRBJ2-7	TRBV4-2	CASSQEEGAGSYEQYF
TRBJ2-7	TRBV3-1/TRBV3-2	CASSPLGGSYEQYF
TRBJ1-2	TRBV13	CASSVMVTGYTF
TRBJ2-7	TRBV4-1	CASSQAGGAYEQYF
TRBJ2-7	TRBV11-2	CASSFMDRGYEQYF
TRBJ2-3	TRBV7-9	CASSRRDTLTDTQYF
TRBJ2-1	TRBV21-1	CASSAWTSGRRYNEQFF
TRBJ2-7	TRBV24-1	CATSDLRNLSYEQYF
TRBJ2-2	TRBV24-1	CATSEPGTGELFF
TRBJ1-4	TRBV6-6	CASSLRDTETEKLFF
TRBJ2-3	TRBV19	CASSGTVATDTQYF
TRBJ2-2	TRBV6-5	CASLTNYNTGELFF